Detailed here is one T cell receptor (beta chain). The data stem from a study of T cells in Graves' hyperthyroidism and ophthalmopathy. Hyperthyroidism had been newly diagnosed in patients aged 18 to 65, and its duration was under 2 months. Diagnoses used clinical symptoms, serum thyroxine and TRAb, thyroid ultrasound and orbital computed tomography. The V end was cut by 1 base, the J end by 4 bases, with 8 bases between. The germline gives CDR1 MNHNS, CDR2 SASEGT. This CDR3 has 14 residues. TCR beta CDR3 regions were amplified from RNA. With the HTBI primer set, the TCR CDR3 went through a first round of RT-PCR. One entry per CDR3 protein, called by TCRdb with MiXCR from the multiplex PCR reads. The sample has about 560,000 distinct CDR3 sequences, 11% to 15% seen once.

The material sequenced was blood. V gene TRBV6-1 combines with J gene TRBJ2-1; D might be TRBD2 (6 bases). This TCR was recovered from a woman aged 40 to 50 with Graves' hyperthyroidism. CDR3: CASSEEGGYNEQFF. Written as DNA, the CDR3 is TGTGCCAGCAGTGAAGAGGGAGGATACAATGAGCAGTTCTTC.